This T cell receptor (beta chain) originates from a study of cytomegalovirus exposure and HLA in healthy donors. Though nominally healthy at sampling, donors likely had unrecorded immune exposures. The primer mix had 60 Vbeta and 13 Jbeta primers. Sequenced by immunoSEQ multiplex PCR; TCRdb stores in-frame clones only, minus some. Seen here are 150,000 to 200,000 clones, around two thirds observed once, and the top ten hold roughly a tenth. Germline CDR1 KGHSH, CDR2 LQKENI. The CDR3 consists of 15 residues. V shed 3 bases and J shed 6 bases, with 14 bases lying between them. Regarding the study as a whole: A list of approximately 160 TCR beta chains associated with cytomegalovirus was given. Many donors carried some public TCRs, although rarity characterized most TCR sequences.

On this clone itself: Its antigen remains unknown.

The sequence was obtained from a man aged 30-40 years in good health and CMV-seropositive. Sequenced material: PBMCs. The chain employs TRBV18 and TRBJ2-2; D may be TRBD1 (6 bases). In nucleotides, the CDR3 is TGTGCCAGCTCACCCAACAGGGCTTTCGCCGGGGAGCTGTTTTTT. Residues: CASSPNRAFAGELFF.